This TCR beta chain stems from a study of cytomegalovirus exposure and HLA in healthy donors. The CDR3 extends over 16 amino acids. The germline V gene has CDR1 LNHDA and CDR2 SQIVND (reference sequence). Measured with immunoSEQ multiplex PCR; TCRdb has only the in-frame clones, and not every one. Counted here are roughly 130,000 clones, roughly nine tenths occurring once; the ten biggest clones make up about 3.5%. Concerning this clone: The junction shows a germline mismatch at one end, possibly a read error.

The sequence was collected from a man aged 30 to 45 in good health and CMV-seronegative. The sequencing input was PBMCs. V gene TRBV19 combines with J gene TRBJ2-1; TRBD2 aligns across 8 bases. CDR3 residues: CASSIGSGGSFNEQFF. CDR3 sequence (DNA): TGTGCCAGTAGTATAGGCTCGGGGGGGTCCTTCAATGAGCAGTTCTTC.